The T cell receptor beta chain under discussion was sequenced for a study of cytomegalovirus exposure and HLA in healthy donors. The table came from immunoSEQ multiplex PCR; TCRdb's copy has only in-frame clones and leaves some out. The data show 65,000 to 80,000 clones, less than 95% seen once. This CDR3 region has 11 residues. The V and J ends lost 3 bases and 14 bases respectively, with 12 bases between them. Per germline, CDR1 SGHNT and CDR2 YYREEE (reference sequence). The sample consisted of PBMCs. This chain links TRBV5-4 with TRBJ2-1; no definite D call. The clonotype originates from a woman aged 18-35 years in good health and CMV-seropositive. The chain's CDR3 is CASSSPLEEFF. The CDR3 DNA sequence: TGTGCCAGCAGCTCCCCCCTAGAGGAGTTCTTC.